The T cell receptor beta chain described here comes from a study of OX40 agonist ivuxolimab in advanced cancers. The table came from immunoSEQ multiplex PCR; TCRdb's copy has only in-frame clones and leaves some out. The sample has some 45,000 clones, around 92% seen once; the top ten hold about 17%. Germline values: CDR1 KGHSH, CDR2 LQKENI. The CDR3 has 15 amino acids. V lost 6 bases and J lost 3, with 15 bases in between. This clonotype originated in an adult with an advanced solid tumor such as melanoma, head and neck, liver or kidney cancer. The specimen was CD4+ or CD8+ T cells sorted from blood, collected in a trial of the OX40 agonist ivuxolimab. The V gene is TRBV18, the J gene TRBJ1-5; TRBD1 might be the D (5 bases). The CDR3 loop is CASSPRVGLNQPQHF. The CDR3 bases are TGTGCCAGCTCGCCCCGTGTGGGGCTCAATCAGCCCCAGCATTTT.